The clone carrying this TCR beta chain was picked up a small number of times. Antigen: not known. TCRdb reanalysed the 5' RACE reads using MiXCR and keeps one entry per CDR3 protein. This sample has about 530,000 distinct CDR3 sequences, with about 16% found just once. This sample was taken from a study of identical twins. Study-wide results and caveats: Insertions were reduced in abundant cord blood beta clonotypes but not in memory repertoires. Shared out-of-frame alpha sequences (those common to twins) showed excess low generation probability.

The data also belong to a second study, concerning yellow fever vaccine responses in identical twins.

The sample was CD4+ T cells sorted from blood. The source is a woman under 30 in good health.

The CDR3: CASTRTSGSPDTQYF. The CDR3 bases are TGTGCCAGCACGAGAACTAGCGGGAGCCCAGATACGCAGTATTTT. V gene TRBV2 combines with J gene TRBJ2-3, with 11 bases fitting TRBD2. The CDR3 consists of 15 residues. Germline V gene lookup returns CDR1 SNHLY and CDR2 FYNNEI. The junction had 7 bases not matched to a gene; V was cut back by 7 bases and J by 4 bases.